These 31 T cell receptor beta chains share one sample of origin, sequenced in a study of STAT5B mutations in CD4+ large granular lymphocyte leukemia. TCRdb's copy holds only in-frame clones and misses some; the assay was immunoSEQ multiplex PCR. The profile shows around 30,000 clones, 85% of them singletons. The material sequenced was CD4+ T cells from blood buffy coats. Receptor source: a human donor in good health.

The chain links TRBV30 to TRBJ2-1; D is undetermined. The CDR3 runs 12 residues. Trimming shortened V by 1 base and J by 7 bases, and 8 bases separated the two germline ends. Germline V gene data show CDR1 as GTSNPN and CDR2 as SVGIG (reference sequence). CDR3 sequence: CAWSDIGNEQFF. As DNA, the CDR3 is TGTGCCTGGAGTGATATAGGGAATGAGCAGTTCTTC.

This clone was recorded once. This rearrangement joins TRBV7-9 to TRBJ1-6; 7 bases map to TRBD1. This CDR3 contains 14 residues. The V gene's germline CDR1 is SEHNR and CDR2 FQNEAQ (reference sequence). J gave up 8 bases and V 5 bases, and 6 bases lay outside the gene matches. The CDR3 is CASSVGTAHSPLHF. The CDR3 nucleotides read TGTGCCAGCAGCGTCGGGACAGCTCATTCACCCCTCCACTTT.

This clone was detected only a few times. This rearrangement joins TRBV19 to TRBJ1-1; D is uncertain. The germline V gene encodes CDR1 LNHDA and CDR2 SQIVND (reference sequence). Trimming pared 2 bases from V and 8 bases from J, leaving 9 bases between. The CDR3 has 12 amino acids. The CDR3 DNA sequence: TGTGCCAGTAGTATATCGGCCGGGGAAGCTTTCTTT. It is translated as CASSISAGEAFF. Full variable domain (missing parts from reference TRBV19 and TRBJ1-1): DGGITQSPKYLFRKEGQNVTLSCEQNLNHDAMYWYRQDPGQGLRLIYYSQIVNDFQKGDIAEGYSVSREKKESFPLTVTSAQKNPTAFYLCASSISAGEAFFGQGTRLTVV.

The chain is built from TRBV7-2 and TRBJ2-3; no clear D gene. Trimming took off 0 bases at V and 5 bases at J, with 6 bases between the two ends. The CDR3 spans 13 residues. Germline CDR1 is SGHTA and CDR2 is FQGNSA. CDR3 sequence: CASSLAKGDTQYF. Written as DNA, the CDR3 is TGTGCCAGCAGCTTAGCAAAGGGAGATACGCAGTATTTT.

The chain is built from TRBV7-2 and TRBJ2-2; D possibly corresponds to TRBD2 (6 bases). The V end was cut by 1 base, the J end by 2 bases, with 11 bases between. This CDR3 spans 16 amino acids. Germline assignment: CDR1 SGHTA and CDR2 FQGNSA. The DNA for the CDR3 is TGTGCCAGCAGCTTAGTAGGACTACTTAACACCGGGGAGCTGTTTTTT. Encoded protein: CASSLVGLLNTGELFF. Full variable domain (outside the CDR3, taken from reference TRBV7-2 and TRBJ2-2): GAGVSQSPSNKVTEKGKDVELRCDPISGHTALYWYRQSLGQGLEFLIYFQGNSAPDKSGLPSDRFSAERTGGSVSTLTIQRTQQEDSAVYLCASSLVGLLNTGELFFGEGSRLTVL.

The chain uses TRBV10-1 and TRBJ2-2, with a possible D match to TRBD1 (6 bases). The V gene's germline CDR1 is WNHNN and CDR2 SYGVQD (reference sequence). The CDR3 totals 14 residues. The V end lost 8 bases, the J end lost 2 bases, and 12 bases lay between the germline ends. Here the CDR3 reads CASARDTNTGELFF. CDR3 DNA: TGCGCCAGCGCCCGGGACACCAACACCGGGGAGCTGTTTTTT.

The gene calls are TRBV5-1 and TRBJ2-7; TRBD2 is a possible D gene (6 bases). The CDR3 is made up of 13 amino acids. Trimming took off 5 bases at V and 3 bases at J, with 12 bases between the two ends. Per the germline V gene, CDR1 is SGHRS and CDR2 is YFSETQ. In DNA form, the CDR3 reads TGCGCCAGCAGACCAGCCGGGGGCTACGAGCAGTACTTC. Its translation is CASRPAGGYEQYF. Full variable domain (rest looked up from reference TRBV5-1 and TRBJ2-7): KAGVTQTPRYLIKTRGQQVTLSCSPISGHRSVSWYQQTPGQGLQFLFEYFSETQRNKGNFPGRFSGRQFSNSRSEMNVSTLELGDSALYLCASRPAGGYEQYFGPGTRLTVT.

This clone has a handful of counts. The chain combines TRBV18 with TRBJ2-7; 12 bases line up with TRBD1. With 2 bases clipped from V and 10 bases from J, the junction kept 0 bases outside the gene matches. CDR3 length: 12 residues. Germline CDR1 is KGHSH and CDR2 is LQKENI. The CDR3 DNA follows: TGTGCCAGCTCACCAGGGACAGGGGGCCAGTACTTC. Protein: CASSPGTGGQYF.

This chain connects TRBV5-1 to TRBJ2-3; the D call may be TRBD1 or TRBD2 (5 bases each). The CDR3 totals 17 residues. Germline assignment: CDR1 SGHRS and CDR2 YFSETQ. Trimming removed 0 bases from V and 2 bases from J, with 16 bases in between. CDR3 DNA: TGCGCCAGCAGCTTGGTCTCCCGTCGAGGGGACACAGATACGCAGTATTTT. As protein: CASSLVSRRGDTDTQYF.

The rearrangement links TRBV7-8 to TRBJ2-1; D tentatively fits TRBD1 or TRBD2 (5 bases each). Germline values: CDR1 SGHVS, CDR2 FQNEAQ. This CDR3 contains 12 residues. V lost 4 bases, J lost 12 bases, and 13 bases lay in between. Here the CDR3 DNA reads TGTGCCAGCAGCTCAACCCGGGACCTGCAGTTCTTC. Protein sequence: CASSSTRDLQFF.

This clone was recorded only once. The chain has TRBV9 and TRBJ2-1; TRBD2 agrees at 8 bases. Unmatched junction bases numbered 1, after V lost 2 bases and J lost 0 bases. Germline loops: CDR1 SGDLS, CDR2 YYNGEE. This CDR3 is 15 amino acids long. The DNA for the CDR3 is TGTGCCAGCAGCGTTGGGACTAGCTCCTACAATGAGCAGTTCTTC. Its protein is CASSVGTSSYNEQFF.

The chain carries TRBV5-1 and TRBJ2-7; maybe TRBD1 (6 bases). V lost 3 bases, J lost 3 bases, and 10 bases lay in between. CDR3 size: 13 residues. Germline lookup yields CDR1 SGHRS and CDR2 YFSETQ. CDR3: CASSYTRGYEQYF. The CDR3 nucleotides read TGCGCCAGCAGCTATACCAGGGGCTACGAGCAGTACTTC.

This chain joins TRBV30 and TRBJ2-5; possible D gene TRBD1, 5 bases. The V gene's germline CDR1 is GTSNPN and CDR2 SVGIG (reference sequence). V lost 4 bases to trimming and J lost 6 bases, with 15 bases between them. The CDR3 runs 13 residues. The CDR3 DNA reads as TGTGCCTGGACCGATGGGGCGTCGAAGACCCAGTACTTC. Residues: CAWTDGASKTQYF. Together with reference TRBV30 and TRBJ2-5, the CDR3 gives the full variable domain: SQTIHQWPATLVQPVGSPLSLECTVEGTSNPNLYWYRQAAGRGLQLLFYSVGIGQISSEVPQNLSASRPQDRQFILSSKKLLLSDSGFYLCAWTDGASKTQYFGPGTRLLVL.

V usage is TRBV27 and J usage is TRBJ2-1, with 7 nucleotides matching TRBD2. The length of the CDR3 is 17 residues. V lost 6 bases and J lost 2; bases outside the gene matches: 13. Germline V gene data show CDR1 as MNHEY and CDR2 as SMNVEV (reference sequence). The CDR3 loop is CASSQLPASGTYNEQFF. CDR3 sequence (DNA): TGTGCCAGCAGCCAGCTACCAGCTAGCGGAACCTACAATGAGCAGTTCTTC.

The CDR3 reads CASSPSRGTGRNSSTDTQYF. CDR3 DNA: TGCGCCAGCAGCCCATCGAGGGGCACAGGGCGAAACTCTAGCACAGATACGCAGTATTTT. The V call is TRBV10-2, the J call TRBJ2-3, with D tentatively TRBD1 (6 bases). The CDR3 totals 20 residues. V lost 6 bases and J lost 0, with 28 bases in between. Germline CDR1 and CDR2: WSHSY and SAAADI.

This clone was counted a few times. J is TRBJ1-2 and V is TRBV7-9; TRBD1 agrees at 7 bases. Germline CDR1 reads SEHNR; CDR2 reads FQNEAQ (reference sequence). CDR3 length: 13 residues. Germline trimming cut 5 bases from V and 5 bases from J; bases unmatched to any gene: 5. This chain's CDR3 is CASSPGQRYGYTF. In nucleotides, the CDR3 is TGTGCCAGCAGCCCGGGACAGCGTTATGGCTACACCTTC.

The V gene is TRBV28, the J gene TRBJ1-5; no reliable D call. This CDR3 spans 13 amino acids. The germline V gene has CDR1 MDHEN and CDR2 SYDVKM. Trimming shortened V by 10 bases and J by 2 bases, and 12 bases separated the two germline ends. In DNA form, the CDR3 reads TGTGCCACCGGAGTTTTGGGCAATCAGCCCCAGCATTTT. It specifies CATGVLGNQPQHF.

The chain couples TRBV5-1 to TRBJ1-1, with D unresolved. The CDR3 contains 14 residues. Germline CDR1 SGHRS, CDR2 YFSETQ. The V gene lost 2 bases and the J gene lost 0 bases, with 8 bases spanning the gap. CDR3: CASSFQGMNTEAFF. Here the CDR3 DNA reads TGCGCCAGCAGCTTCCAAGGAATGAACACTGAAGCTTTCTTT.

The V and J genes are TRBV11-2 and TRBJ2-5, with D possibly being TRBD2 (5 bases). The germline V gene has CDR1 SGHAT and CDR2 FQNNGV. V lost 3 bases, J lost 5 bases, and 16 bases lay in between. There are 15 residues in the CDR3. The CDR3: CASSFRGPARETQYF. The DNA of the CDR3 is TGTGCCAGCAGCTTTCGGGGTCCGGCACGGGAGACCCAGTACTTC.

The chain employs TRBV6-1 and TRBJ2-1; D may be TRBD1 (6 bases). Germline values: CDR1 MNHNS, CDR2 SASEGT. The CDR3 runs to 15 residues. V was pared by 6 bases and J by 7 bases, with 19 bases between. CDR3 region: CASRGAIGPENEQFF. The CDR3 DNA reads TGTGCCAGCAGGGGGGCTATCGGGCCAGAAAATGAGCAGTTCTTC.

Comments on this clone: At one boundary the junction diverges from the germline segment, which might be a read error. V and J are TRBV6-5 and TRBJ2-5, with D perhaps TRBD1 (6 bases). The CDR3 is made up of 15 amino acids. CDR1 is MNHEY, CDR2 SVGAGI, per germline. The CDR3 spells CTSRSSGTNEETQYF. The DNA of the CDR3 is TGTACCAGCAGGAGTTCCGGGACAAATGAAGAGACCCAGTACTTC.

The rearrangement links TRBV7-6 to TRBJ2-5; D is perhaps TRBD2 (6 bases). Deletions cut 0 bases from V and 4 bases from J, with 18 bases between. CDR1 is SGHVS, CDR2 FNYEAQ, per germline. The CDR3 has 17 residues. CDR3 residues: CASSLAGNNLGGETQYF. DNA for the CDR3: TGTGCCAGCAGCTTAGCTGGGAATAACTTGGGAGGAGAGACCCAGTACTTC.

The chain combines TRBV15 with TRBJ1-1; 7 nucleotides align to TRBD1. CDR3 size: 13 residues. From germline, CDR1 is LNHNV and CDR2 YYDKDF (reference sequence). Unmatched junction bases numbered 3, after V lost 5 bases and J lost 3 bases. The CDR3: CATSQGGDTEAFF. The CDR3 DNA is TGTGCCACCAGCCAGGGGGGCGACACTGAAGCTTTCTTT.

The chain combines TRBV6-5 with TRBJ1-1; no reliable D call. Germline V gene lookup returns CDR1 MNHEY and CDR2 SVGAGI. V was trimmed by 8 bases and J by 1 base, leaving 11 bases between them. CDR3 length equals 13 residues. For the CDR3, the DNA is TGTGCCAGCTTAGGACGGGAGAACACTGAAGCTTTCTTT. The encoded protein is CASLGRENTEAFF.

This sequence joins TRBV5-1 and TRBJ1-2, with a weak D call TRBD1 (5 bases). Germline CDR1 and CDR2: SGHRS and YFSETQ. The CDR3 length is 14 residues. Deletions cut 4 bases from V and 0 bases from J, with 10 bases between. CDR3 loop: CASSLRTPNYGYTF. CDR3 DNA sequence: TGCGCCAGCAGCCTTAGGACACCTAACTATGGCTACACCTTC.

This clone has just one count. The chain links TRBV4-1 to TRBJ2-5; TRBD2 aligns across 12 bases. The CDR3 sequence is 17 residues long. Germline V lookup: CDR1 MGHRA, CDR2 YSYEKL. With V trimmed by 1 base and J by 5 bases, 8 bases remained unmatched. This CDR3 reads CASSQVLAGGMRETQYF. CDR3 nucleotide sequence: TGCGCCAGCAGCCAAGTGCTAGCGGGAGGGATGAGGGAGACCCAGTACTTC.

The chain employs TRBV19 and TRBJ1-5; D is unclear. Germline values: CDR1 LNHDA, CDR2 SQIVND (reference sequence). There are 15 residues in the CDR3. Deletions cut 3 bases from V and 0 bases from J, with 9 bases between. For the CDR3, the DNA is TGTGCCAGTAGTATGGCACAGAATAGCAATCAGCCCCAGCATTTT. Amino acids: CASSMAQNSNQPQHF.

The V gene is TRBV27, the J gene TRBJ2-2; the D is unclear. The germline V gene has CDR1 MNHEY and CDR2 SMNVEV (reference sequence). The CDR3 has 13 amino acids. V was cut by 4 bases and J by 0 bases, with 3 bases left in between. The CDR3 nucleotides read TGTGCCAGCAGTTCCTCGAACACCGGGGAGCTGTTTTTT. Translating it yields CASSSSNTGELFF.

The V and J genes are TRBV5-1 and TRBJ2-3; 8 bases match TRBD2. CDR3 size: 15 residues. The ends lost 5 bases at V and 0 bases at J; junction bases unmatched: 5. The germline CDR1 and CDR2 sequences are SGHRS and YFSETQ. The DNA of the CDR3 is TGCGCCAGCAGGGTTAGCGGGGCTAGCACAGATACGCAGTATTTT. Translated: CASRVSGASTDTQYF.

The gene calls are TRBV5-1 and TRBJ2-7; unclear D gene. This CDR3 is 13 amino acids long. The V gene's germline CDR1 is SGHRS and CDR2 YFSETQ. Trimming took 0 bases from V and 2 from J, leaving 6 bases between them. The CDR3 region is CASSLVGPYEQYF. DNA of the CDR3: TGCGCCAGCAGCTTGGTTGGCCCCTACGAGCAGTACTTC.

The chain has TRBV6-6 and TRBJ1-5; tentatively, D is TRBD1 (5 bases). V dropped 6 bases and J dropped 3 bases, with 15 bases sitting between them. CDR1 MNHNY and CDR2 SVGAGI come from the germline V gene (reference sequence). There are 15 residues in the CDR3. CDR3 coding DNA: TGTGCCAGCAGCCCAGGGCGGGGGAACAATCAGCCCCAGCATTTT. As protein: CASSPGRGNNQPQHF.